These 9 T cell receptor beta chains were all obtained from the same sample, sequenced in a study of T cells during gluten challenge in celiac disease. Lineage-negative, tetramer-binding CD3+ CD4+ cells lacking CD45RA and CD62L but expressing integrin beta7 were gated. Paired single-cell TRA and TRB sequences were amplified by three nested PCRs with multiplexed primers. TCRdb analysed the single-cell sequencing reads with MiXCR anew, one entry per CDR3 protein. The sample holds about 620 distinct CDR3 sequences, roughly 45% seen once. The sequenced sample was gluten-specific CD4+ T cells sorted from blood using tetramers, obtained at baseline or on day 6, 14 or 28 of gluten challenge (not recorded which). These receptor sequences come from a female donor with celiac disease.

This clonotype was seen more than once but under ten times. The genes are TRBV4-2 and TRBJ2-1, with 9 bases identical to TRBD1. The V gene end was trimmed by 2 bases and the J gene end by 0 bases; junction bases not matched to a gene: 5. The CDR3 contains 17 residues. In germline, CDR1 is LGHNA, CDR2 YNFKEQ. The CDR3 DNA reads as TGTGCCAGCAGCCAATTCCCGGGACAGGGCTCCTACAATGAGCAGTTCTTC. This encodes CASSQFPGQGSYNEQFF.

This clonotype occurred once. The V call is TRBV11-2, the J call TRBJ1-3; D may be TRBD1 (6 bases). There are 18 residues in the CDR3. CDR1 is SGHAT, CDR2 FQNNGV, per germline. The V and J ends lost 5 bases and 3 bases respectively, with 23 bases between them. Here the CDR3 reads CASSLTAGGFPFGNTIYF. CDR3 in DNA: TGTGCCAGCAGCCTTACGGCGGGGGGCTTTCCCTTTGGAAACACCATATATTTT.

This sequence joins TRBV6-2 or TRBV6-3 and TRBJ2-2; D possibly corresponds to TRBD2 (6 bases). Trimming left V 6 bases short and J 6 bases short, with 14 bases between. Germline V gene data show CDR1 as MNHEY and CDR2 as SVGEGT. The CDR3 is made up of 14 amino acids. The CDR3 DNA reads as TGTGCCAGCAGCTGGGACTTATTAGCCGGGGAGCTGTTTTTT. Protein: CASSWDLLAGELFF.

This clonotype was counted between two and nine times. This sequence joins TRBV28 and TRBJ1-2, with D possibly matching TRBD1 (6 bases). Germline V CDR1 and CDR2: MDHEN, SYDVKM. V gave up 3 bases and J gave up 8 bases, with 25 bases separating them. CDR3 length equals 17 residues. CDR3 sequence: CASSLGGLGGKVDGYTF. The CDR3 DNA sequence: TGTGCCAGCAGTTTGGGGGGACTAGGGGGAAAGGTTGACGGCTACACCTTC.

V gene TRBV14 combines with J gene TRBJ1-4, with a tentative D call TRBD1 (5 bases). From germline, CDR1 is SGHDN and CDR2 FVKESK. The CDR3 length is 15 residues. V lost 4 bases to trimming and J lost 6 bases, with 15 bases between them. CDR3: CASSRRRGEDEKLFF. CDR3 in DNA: TGTGCCAGCAGCCGGCGGAGAGGGGAAGATGAAAAACTGTTTTTT. Filled out from reference TRBV14 and TRBJ1-4, the complete variable domain reads EAGVTQFPSHSVIEKGQTVTLRCDPISGHDNLYWYRRVMGKEIKFLLHFVKESKQDESGMPNNRFLAERTGGTYSTLKVQPAELEDSGVYFCASSRRRGEDEKLFFGSGTQLSVL.

In its sample, this clonotype was seen a few times. CDR3 bases: TGTGCCAGCAGCCGCCCGGGGGGGATTAGCAATCAGCCCCAGCATTTT. This sequence encodes CASSRPGGISNQPQHF. The chain links TRBV28 to TRBJ1-5, with D possibly being TRBD1 (5 bases). From germline, CDR1 is MDHEN and CDR2 SYDVKM. Trimming shortened V by 6 bases and J by 0 bases, and 15 bases separated the two germline ends. There are 16 residues in the CDR3.

This clonotype has just a few counts. A junction end diverges from the germline sequence, so it may reflect a read error. The rearrangement links TRBV12-3 or TRBV12-4 to TRBJ2-4; D is ambiguous. The length of the CDR3 is 12 residues. CDR3 sequence (DNA): TGTGCCAGCAGTCTAGCCAAAAACATTCAGTACTTC. Translated: CASSLAKNIQYF.

The chain uses TRBV28 and TRBJ2-5, with 12 bases fitting TRBD2. Losses at the gene ends were 5 bases for V and 5 bases for J; bases not matched to a gene: 9. The germline CDR1 and CDR2 sequences are MDHEN and SYDVKM. The CDR3 covers 16 residues. The CDR3 DNA reads TGTGCCAGCAGTGTGCTAGCGGGAGGGCCTGTGGAGACCCAGTACTTC. It yields the protein CASSVLAGGPVETQYF.

The gene calls are TRBV5-6 and TRBJ1-2; D is undetermined. This CDR3 has 15 residues. CDR1 and CDR2 (germline): SGHDT, YYEEEE. Trimming shortened V by 4 bases and J by 2 bases, and 15 bases separated the two germline ends. CDR3: CASSPAGRTNYGYTF. The CDR3 nucleotides read TGTGCCAGCAGCCCTGCAGGACGGACCAACTATGGCTACACCTTC.